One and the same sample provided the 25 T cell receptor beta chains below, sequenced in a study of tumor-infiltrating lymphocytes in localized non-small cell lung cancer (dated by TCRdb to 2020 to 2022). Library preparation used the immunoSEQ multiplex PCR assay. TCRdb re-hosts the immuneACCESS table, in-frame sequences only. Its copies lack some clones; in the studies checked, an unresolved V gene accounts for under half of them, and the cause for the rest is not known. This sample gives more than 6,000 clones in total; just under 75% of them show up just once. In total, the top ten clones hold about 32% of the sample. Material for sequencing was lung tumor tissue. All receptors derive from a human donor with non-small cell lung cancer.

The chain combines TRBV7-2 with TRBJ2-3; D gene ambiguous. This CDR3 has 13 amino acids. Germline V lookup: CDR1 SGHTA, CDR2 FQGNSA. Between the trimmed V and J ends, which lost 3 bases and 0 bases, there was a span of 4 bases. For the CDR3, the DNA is TGTGCCAGCAGCTTGGGCAGCACAGATACGCAGTATTTT. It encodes CASSLGSTDTQYF.

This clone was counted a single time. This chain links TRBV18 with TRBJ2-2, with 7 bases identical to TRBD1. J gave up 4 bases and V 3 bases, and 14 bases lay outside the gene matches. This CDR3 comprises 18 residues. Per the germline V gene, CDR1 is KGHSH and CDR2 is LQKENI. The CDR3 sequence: CASSPARTGQYSTGELFF. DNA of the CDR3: TGTGCCAGCTCACCTGCCAGGACAGGCCAATACTCCACCGGGGAGCTGTTTTTT.

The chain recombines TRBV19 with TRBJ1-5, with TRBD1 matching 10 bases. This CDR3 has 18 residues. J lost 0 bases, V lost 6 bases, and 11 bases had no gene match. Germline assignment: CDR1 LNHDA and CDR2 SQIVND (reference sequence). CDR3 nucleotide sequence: TGTGCCAGTAGCTCGCGGACAGGGGGAAGATATAGCAATCAGCCCCAGCATTTT. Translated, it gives CASSSRTGGRYSNQPQHF.

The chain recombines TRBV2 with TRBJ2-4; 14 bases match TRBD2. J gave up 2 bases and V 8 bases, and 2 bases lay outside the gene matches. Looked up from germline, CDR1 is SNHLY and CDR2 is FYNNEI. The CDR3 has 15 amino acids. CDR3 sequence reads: CASGLAGGPKNIQYF. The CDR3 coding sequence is TGTGCCAGCGGACTAGCGGGAGGTCCCAAAAACATTCAGTACTTC.

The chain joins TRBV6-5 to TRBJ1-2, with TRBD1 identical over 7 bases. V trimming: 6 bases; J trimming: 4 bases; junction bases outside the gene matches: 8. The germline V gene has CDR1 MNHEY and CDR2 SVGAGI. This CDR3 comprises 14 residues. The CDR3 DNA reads TGTGCCAGCAGGAAGGACAGGAACTCCTATGGCTACACCTTC. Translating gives CASRKDRNSYGYTF.

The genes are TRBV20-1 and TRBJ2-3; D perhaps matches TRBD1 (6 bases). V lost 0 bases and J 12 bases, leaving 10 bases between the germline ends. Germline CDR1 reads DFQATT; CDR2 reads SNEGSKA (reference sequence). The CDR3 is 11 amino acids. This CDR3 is CSARDGQLQYF. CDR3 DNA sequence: TGCAGTGCTAGAGACGGACAGTTACAGTATTTT.

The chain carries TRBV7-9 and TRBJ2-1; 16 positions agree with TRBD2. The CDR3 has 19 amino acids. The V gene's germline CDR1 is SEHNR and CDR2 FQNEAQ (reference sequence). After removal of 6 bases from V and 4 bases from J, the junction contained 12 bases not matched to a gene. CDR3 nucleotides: TGTGCCAGCAGTTACCCCGGGACTAGCGGGGGGGCGGGGTACAATGAGCAGTTCTTC. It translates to CASSYPGTSGGAGYNEQFF.

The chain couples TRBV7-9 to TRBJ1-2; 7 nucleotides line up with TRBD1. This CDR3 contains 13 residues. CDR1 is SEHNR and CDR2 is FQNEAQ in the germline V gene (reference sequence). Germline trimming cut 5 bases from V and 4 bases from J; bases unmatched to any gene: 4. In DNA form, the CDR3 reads TGTGCCAGCAGCCCGAACAGGGGCTATGGCTACACCTTC. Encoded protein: CASSPNRGYGYTF.

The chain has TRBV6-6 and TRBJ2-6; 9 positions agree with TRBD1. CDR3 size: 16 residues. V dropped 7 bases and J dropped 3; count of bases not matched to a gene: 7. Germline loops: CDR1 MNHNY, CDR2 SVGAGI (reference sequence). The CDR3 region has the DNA TGTGCCAGCACCTCGGGACAGGGTATTGGGGCCAACGTCCTGACTTTC. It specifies CASTSGQGIGANVLTF.

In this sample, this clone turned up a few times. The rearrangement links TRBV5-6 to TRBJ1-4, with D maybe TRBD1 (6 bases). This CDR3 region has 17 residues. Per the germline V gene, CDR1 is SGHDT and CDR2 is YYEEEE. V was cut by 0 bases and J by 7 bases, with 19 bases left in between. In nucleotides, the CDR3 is TGTGCCAGCAGCTTGGAACTCGGGACAAGGTTAGGTGAAAAACTGTTTTTT. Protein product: CASSLELGTRLGEKLFF. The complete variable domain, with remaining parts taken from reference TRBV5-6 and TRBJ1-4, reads DAGVTQSPTHLIKTRGQQVTLRCSPKSGHDTVSWYQQALGQGPQFIFQYYEEEERQRGNFPDRFSGHQFPNYSSELNVNALLLGDSALYLCASSLELGTRLGEKLFFGSGTQLSVL.

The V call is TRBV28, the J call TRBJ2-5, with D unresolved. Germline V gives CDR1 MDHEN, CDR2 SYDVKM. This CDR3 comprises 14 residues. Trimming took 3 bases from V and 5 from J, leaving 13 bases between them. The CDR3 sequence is CASSLTPLDETQYF. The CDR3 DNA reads TGTGCCAGCAGTTTGACTCCCCTCGACGAGACCCAGTACTTC.

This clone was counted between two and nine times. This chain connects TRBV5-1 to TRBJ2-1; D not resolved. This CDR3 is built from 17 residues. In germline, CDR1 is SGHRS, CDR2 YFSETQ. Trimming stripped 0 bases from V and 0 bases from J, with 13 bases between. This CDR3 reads CASSLGTVVPSYNEQFF. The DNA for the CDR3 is TGCGCCAGCAGCTTGGGGACCGTAGTTCCCTCCTACAATGAGCAGTTCTTC.

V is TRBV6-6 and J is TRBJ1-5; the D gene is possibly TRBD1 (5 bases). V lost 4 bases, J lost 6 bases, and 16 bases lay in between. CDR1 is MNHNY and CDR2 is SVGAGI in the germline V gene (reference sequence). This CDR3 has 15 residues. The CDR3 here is CASSSTQGGLQPQHF. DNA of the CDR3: TGTGCCAGCAGTTCTACTCAGGGAGGGCTTCAGCCCCAGCATTTT.

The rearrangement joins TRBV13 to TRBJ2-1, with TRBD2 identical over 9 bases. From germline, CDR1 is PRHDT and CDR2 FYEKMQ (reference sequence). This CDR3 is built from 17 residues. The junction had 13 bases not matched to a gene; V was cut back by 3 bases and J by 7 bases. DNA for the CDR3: TGTGCCAGCAGCTTTACGATGCGGGGGGGCAACACTAATGAGCAGTTCTTC. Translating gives CASSFTMRGGNTNEQFF.

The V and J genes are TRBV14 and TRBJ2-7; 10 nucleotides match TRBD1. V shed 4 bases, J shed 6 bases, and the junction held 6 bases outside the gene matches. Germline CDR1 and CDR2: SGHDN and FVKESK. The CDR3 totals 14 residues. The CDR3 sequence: CASSLRDRGFEQYF. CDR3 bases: TGTGCCAGCAGCCTCCGGGACAGGGGATTCGAGCAGTACTTC. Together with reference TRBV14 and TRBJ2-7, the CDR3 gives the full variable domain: EAGVTQFPSHSVIEKGQTVTLRCDPISGHDNLYWYRRVMGKEIKFLLHFVKESKQDESGMPNNRFLAERTGGTYSTLKVQPAELEDSGVYFCASSLRDRGFEQYFGPGTRLTVT.

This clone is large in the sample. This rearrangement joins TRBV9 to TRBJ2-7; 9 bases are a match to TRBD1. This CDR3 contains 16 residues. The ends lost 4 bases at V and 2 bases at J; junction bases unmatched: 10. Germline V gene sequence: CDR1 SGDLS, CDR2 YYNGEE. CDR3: CASSPLIQGATYEQYF. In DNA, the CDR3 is TGTGCCAGCAGCCCACTAATACAGGGGGCTACCTACGAGCAGTACTTC.

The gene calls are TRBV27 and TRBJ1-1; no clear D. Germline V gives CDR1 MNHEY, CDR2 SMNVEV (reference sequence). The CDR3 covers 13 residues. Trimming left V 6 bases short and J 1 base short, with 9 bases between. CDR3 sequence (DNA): TGTGCCAGCAGCCCGCGGGCGAACACTGAAGCTTTCTTT. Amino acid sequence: CASSPRANTEAFF.

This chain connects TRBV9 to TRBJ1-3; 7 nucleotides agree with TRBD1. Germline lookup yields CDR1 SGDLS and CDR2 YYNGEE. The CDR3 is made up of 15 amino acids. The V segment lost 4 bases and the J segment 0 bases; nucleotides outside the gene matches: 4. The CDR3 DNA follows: TGTGCCAGCAGCCCGACAGGGACCTCTGGAAACACCATATATTTT. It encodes CASSPTGTSGNTIYF. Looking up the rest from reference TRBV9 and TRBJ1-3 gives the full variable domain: DSGVTQTPKHLITATGQRVTLRCSPRSGDLSVYWYQQSLDQGLQFLIQYYNGEERAKGNILERFSAQQFPDLHSELNLSSLELGDSALYFCASSPTGTSGNTIYFGEGSWLTVV.

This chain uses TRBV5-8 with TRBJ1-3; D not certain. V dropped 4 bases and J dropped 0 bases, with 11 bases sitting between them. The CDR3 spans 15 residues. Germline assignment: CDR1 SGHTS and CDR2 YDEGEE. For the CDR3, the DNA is TGTGCCAGCAGCATCTGGACGGTCTCTGGAAACACCATATATTTT. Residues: CASSIWTVSGNTIYF.

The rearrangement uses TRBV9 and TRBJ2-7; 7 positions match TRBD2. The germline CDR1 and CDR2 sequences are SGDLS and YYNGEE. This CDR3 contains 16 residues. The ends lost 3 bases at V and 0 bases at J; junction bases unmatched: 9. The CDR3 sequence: CASSGGGSGGSYEQYF. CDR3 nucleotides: TGTGCCAGCAGCGGGGGAGGGAGCGGAGGCTCCTACGAGCAGTACTTC. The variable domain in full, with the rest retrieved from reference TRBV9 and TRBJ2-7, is DSGVTQTPKHLITATGQRVTLRCSPRSGDLSVYWYQQSLDQGLQFLIQYYNGEERAKGNILERFSAQQFPDLHSELNLSSLELGDSALYFCASSGGGSGGSYEQYFGPGTRLTVT.

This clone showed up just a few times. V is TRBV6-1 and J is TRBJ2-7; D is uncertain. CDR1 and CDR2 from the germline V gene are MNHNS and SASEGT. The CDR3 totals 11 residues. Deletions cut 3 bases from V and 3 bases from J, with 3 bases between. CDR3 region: CASSDFYEQYF. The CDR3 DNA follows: TGTGCCAGCAGTGACTTCTACGAGCAGTACTTC.

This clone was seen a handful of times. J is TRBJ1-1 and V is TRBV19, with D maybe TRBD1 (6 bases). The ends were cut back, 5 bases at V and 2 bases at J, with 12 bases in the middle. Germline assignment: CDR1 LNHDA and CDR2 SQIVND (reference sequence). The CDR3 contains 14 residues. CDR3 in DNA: TGTGCCAGTAGTTTCGGGACATCCAACACTGAAGCTTTCTTT. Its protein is CASSFGTSNTEAFF.

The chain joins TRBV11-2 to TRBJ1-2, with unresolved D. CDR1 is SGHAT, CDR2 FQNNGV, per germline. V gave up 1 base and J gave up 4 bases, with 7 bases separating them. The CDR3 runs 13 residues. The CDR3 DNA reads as TGTGCCAGCAGCTTAGTGGCAGCCTATGGCTACACCTTC. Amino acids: CASSLVAAYGYTF.

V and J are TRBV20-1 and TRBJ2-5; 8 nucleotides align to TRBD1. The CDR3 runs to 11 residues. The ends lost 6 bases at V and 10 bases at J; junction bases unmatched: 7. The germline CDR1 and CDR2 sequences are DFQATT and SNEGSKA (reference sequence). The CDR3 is CSAGQGAIQYF. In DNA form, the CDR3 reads TGCAGTGCCGGACAGGGAGCGATCCAGTACTTC.

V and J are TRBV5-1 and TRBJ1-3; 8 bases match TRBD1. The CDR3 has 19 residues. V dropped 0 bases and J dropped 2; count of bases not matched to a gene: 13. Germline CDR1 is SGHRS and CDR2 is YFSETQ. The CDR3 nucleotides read TGCGCCAGCAGCTTGGGACCTTCCGGGACAGGACCGGCTGGAAACACCATATATTTT. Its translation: CASSLGPSGTGPAGNTIYF.